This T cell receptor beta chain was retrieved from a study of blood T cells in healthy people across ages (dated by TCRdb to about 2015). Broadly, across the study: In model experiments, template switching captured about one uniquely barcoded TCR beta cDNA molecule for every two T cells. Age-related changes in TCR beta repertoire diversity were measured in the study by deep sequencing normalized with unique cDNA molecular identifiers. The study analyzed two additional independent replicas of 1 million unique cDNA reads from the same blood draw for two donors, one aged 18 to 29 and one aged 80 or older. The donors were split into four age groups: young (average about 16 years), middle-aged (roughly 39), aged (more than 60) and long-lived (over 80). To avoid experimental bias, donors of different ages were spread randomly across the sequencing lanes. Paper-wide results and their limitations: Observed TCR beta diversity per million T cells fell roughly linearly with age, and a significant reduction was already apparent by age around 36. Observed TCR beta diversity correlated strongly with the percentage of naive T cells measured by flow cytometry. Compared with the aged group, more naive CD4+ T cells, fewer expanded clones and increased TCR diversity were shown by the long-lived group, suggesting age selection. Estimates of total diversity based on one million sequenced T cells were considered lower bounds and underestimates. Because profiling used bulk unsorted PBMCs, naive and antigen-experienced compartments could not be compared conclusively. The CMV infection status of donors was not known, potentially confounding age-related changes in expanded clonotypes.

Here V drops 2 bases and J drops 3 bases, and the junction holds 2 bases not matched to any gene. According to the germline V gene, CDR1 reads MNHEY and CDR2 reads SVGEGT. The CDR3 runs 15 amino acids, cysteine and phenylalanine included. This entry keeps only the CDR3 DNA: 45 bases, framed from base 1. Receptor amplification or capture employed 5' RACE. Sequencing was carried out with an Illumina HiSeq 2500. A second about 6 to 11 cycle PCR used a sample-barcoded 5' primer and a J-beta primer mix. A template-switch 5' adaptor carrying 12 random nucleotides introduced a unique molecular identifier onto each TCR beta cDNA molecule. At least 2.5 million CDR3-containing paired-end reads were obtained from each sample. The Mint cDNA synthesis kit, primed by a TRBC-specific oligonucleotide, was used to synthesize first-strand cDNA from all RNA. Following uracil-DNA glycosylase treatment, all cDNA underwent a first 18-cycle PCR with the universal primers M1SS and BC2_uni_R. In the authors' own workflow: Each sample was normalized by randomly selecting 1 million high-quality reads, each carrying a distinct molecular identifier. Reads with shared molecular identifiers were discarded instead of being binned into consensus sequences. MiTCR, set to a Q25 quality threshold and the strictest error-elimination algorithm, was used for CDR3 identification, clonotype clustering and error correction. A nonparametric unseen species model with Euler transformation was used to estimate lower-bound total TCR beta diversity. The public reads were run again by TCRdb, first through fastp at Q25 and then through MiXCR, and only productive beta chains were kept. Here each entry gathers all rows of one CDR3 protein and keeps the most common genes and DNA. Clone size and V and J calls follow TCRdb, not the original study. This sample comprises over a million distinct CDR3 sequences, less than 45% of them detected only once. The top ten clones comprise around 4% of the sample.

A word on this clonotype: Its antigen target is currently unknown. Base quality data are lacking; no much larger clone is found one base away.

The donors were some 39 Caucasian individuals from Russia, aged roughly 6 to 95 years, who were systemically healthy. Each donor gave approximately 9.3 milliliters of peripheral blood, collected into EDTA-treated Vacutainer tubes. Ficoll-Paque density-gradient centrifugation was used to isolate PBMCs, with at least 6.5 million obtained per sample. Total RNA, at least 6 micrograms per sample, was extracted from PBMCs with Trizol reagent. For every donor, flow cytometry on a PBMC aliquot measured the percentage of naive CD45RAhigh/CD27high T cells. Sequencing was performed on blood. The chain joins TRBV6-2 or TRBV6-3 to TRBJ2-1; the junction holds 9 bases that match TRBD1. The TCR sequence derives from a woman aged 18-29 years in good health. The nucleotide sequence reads TGTGCCAGCAGTTACGGGACAGGGTACTACAATGAGCAGTTCTTC. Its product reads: CASSYGTGYYNEQFF.